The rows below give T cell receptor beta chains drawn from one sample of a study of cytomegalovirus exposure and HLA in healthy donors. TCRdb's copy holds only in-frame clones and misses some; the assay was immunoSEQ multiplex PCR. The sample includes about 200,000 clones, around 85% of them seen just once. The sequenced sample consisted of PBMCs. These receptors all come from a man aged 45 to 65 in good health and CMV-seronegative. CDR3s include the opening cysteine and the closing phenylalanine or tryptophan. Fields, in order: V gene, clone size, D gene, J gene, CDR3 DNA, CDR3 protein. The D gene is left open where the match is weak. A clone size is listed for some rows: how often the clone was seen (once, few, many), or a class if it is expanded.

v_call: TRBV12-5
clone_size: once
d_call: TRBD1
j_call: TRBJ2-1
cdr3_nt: TGTGCTAGCTCCCGGGACAGGGGGAATGAGCAGTTCTTC
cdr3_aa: CASSRDRGNEQFF

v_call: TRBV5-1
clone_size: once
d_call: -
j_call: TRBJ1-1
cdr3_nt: TGCGCCAGCAGCCCTTACTCTGAGGAGAAGGCTTTCTTT
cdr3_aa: CASSPYSEEKAFF

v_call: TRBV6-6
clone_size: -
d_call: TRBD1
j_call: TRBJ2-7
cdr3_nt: TGTGCCAGCAGCCACGCTTGGGACAGGGCCTTCTCCTTC
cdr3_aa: CASSHAWDRAFSF

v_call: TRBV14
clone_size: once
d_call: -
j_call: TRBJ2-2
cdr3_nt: TGTGCCAGCAGCCAAGCCCACGGGAGCACCGGGGAGCTGTTTTTT
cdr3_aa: CASSQAHGSTGELFF

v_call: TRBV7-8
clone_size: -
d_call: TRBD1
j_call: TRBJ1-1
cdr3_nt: TGTGCCAGCAGCTTATACACAGGGGGAGCTTTCTTT
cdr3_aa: CASSLYTGGAFF

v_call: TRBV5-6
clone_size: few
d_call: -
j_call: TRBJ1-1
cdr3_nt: TGTGCCAGCAGTCGTGGGTTCGGGCGGGCCACTGAAGCTTTCTTT
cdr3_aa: CASSRGFGRATEAFF

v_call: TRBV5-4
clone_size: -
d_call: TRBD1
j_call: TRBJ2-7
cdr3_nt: TGTGCCAGCAGCAACAGCCGGGACAGGGGCTACGAGCAGTACTTC
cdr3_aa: CASSNSRDRGYEQYF

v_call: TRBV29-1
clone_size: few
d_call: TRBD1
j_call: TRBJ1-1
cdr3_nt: TGCAGCGCTGAGGACAGGGGGCGGCGGACTGAAGCTTTCTTT
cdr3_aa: CSAEDRGRRTEAFF

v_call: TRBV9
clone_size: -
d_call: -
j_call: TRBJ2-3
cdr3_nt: TGTGCCAGCAGCATCGAGGGCGGGGCTAGCACAGATACGCAGTATTTT
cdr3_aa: CASSIEGGASTDTQYF

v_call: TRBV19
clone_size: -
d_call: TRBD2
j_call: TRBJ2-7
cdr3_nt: TGTGCCAGTAGTATGTTTGCTAGCGGGAGAATCTCCTACGAGCAGTACTTC
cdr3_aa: CASSMFASGRISYEQYF

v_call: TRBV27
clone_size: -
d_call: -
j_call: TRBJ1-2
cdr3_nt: TGTGCCAGCAGTTTGGCCTACGGAGATGGCTACACCTTC
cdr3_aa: CASSLAYGDGYTF

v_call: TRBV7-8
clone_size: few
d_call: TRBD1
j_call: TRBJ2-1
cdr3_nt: TGTGCCAGCAGCTTCGGGACAGGGGCTCCCTACAATGAGCAGTTCTTC
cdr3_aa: CASSFGTGAPYNEQFF

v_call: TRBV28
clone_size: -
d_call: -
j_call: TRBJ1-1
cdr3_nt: TGTGCCAGCAGTTCTAGGAGCACTGAAGCTTTCTTT
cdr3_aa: CASSSRSTEAFF

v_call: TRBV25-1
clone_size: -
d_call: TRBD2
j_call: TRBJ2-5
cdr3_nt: TGTGCCAGCAGTGAAAAGACTAGCGGGAGATGGGAGACCCAGTACTTC
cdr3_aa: CASSEKTSGRWETQYF

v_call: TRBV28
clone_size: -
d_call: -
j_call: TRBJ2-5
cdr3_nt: TGTGCCAGCAGTCTGACAGGCCCGAGGGAGACCCAGTACTTC
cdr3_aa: CASSLTGPRETQYF

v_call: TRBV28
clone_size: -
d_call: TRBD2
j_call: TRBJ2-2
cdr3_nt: TGTGCCAGCAGTCTATCCTCTTCAACTAGCGGGTCGAACACCGGGGAGCTGTTTTTT
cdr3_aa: CASSLSSSTSGSNTGELFF

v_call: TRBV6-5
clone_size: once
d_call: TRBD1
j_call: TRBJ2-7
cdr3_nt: TGTGCCAGCAGTCCGACAGGGGTGTGGTACGAGCAGTACTTC
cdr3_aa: CASSPTGVWYEQYF

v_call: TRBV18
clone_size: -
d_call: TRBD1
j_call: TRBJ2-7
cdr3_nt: TGTGCCAGCTCACTGGCCGGACAGGGGACCTACGAGCAGTACTTC
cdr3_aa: CASSLAGQGTYEQYF

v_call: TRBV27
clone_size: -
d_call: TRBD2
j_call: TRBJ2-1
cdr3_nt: TGTGCCAGCAGACAATCTAGCGGGAGCTTCTACAATGAGCAGTTCTTC
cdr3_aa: CASRQSSGSFYNEQFF

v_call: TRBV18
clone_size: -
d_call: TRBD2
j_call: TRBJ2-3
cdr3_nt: TGTGCCAGCGGTTCTAGCGGGAGGTCAGATACGCAGTATTTT
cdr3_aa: CASGSSGRSDTQYF

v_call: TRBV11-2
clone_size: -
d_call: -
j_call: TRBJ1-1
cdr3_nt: TGTGCCAGCAGCTTAAACCCGGGTCCGTGGACTGAAGCTTTCTTT
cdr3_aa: CASSLNPGPWTEAFF

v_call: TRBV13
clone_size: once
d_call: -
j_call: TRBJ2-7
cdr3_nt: TGTGCCAGCAGCCGCATCGGAGGGGGCACCTACGAGCAGTACTTC
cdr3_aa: CASSRIGGGTYEQYF

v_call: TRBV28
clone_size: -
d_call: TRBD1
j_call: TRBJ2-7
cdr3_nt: TGTGCCAGCATTGGGGACAGGGGACGAAGCTCCTACGAGCAGTACTTC
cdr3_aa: CASIGDRGRSSYEQYF

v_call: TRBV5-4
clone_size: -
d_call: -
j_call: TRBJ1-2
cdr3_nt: TGTGCCAGCAGTCCGGGAGCGATCTTAAACTATGGCTACACCTTC
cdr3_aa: CASSPGAILNYGYTF

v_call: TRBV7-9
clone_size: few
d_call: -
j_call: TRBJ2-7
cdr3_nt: TGTGCCAGCAGCCCCAGGGGAAGCTCCTACGAGCAGTACTTC
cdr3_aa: CASSPRGSSYEQYF

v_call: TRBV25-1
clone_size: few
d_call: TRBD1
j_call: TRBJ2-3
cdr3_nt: TGTGCCAGCACGGAACAGGGGGCCGCGCGTAGCACAGATACGCAGTATTTT
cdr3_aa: CASTEQGAARSTDTQYF

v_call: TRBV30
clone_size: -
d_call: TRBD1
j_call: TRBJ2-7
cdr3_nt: TGTGCCTGGAGTGCTAAAGGGACAGGGAACTACGAGCAGTACTTC
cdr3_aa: CAWSAKGTGNYEQYF

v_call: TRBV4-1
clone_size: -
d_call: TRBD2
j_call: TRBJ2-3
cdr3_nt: TGCGCCAGCAGCCAAGGACTAGCGGGAGATACGCAGTATTTT
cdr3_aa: CASSQGLAGDTQYF

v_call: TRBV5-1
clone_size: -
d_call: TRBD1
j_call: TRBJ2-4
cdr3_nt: TGCGCCAGCAGCTATGACAGGGGAGACATTCAGTACTTC
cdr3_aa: CASSYDRGDIQYF

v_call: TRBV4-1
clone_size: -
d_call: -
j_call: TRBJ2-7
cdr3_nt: TGCGCCAGCAGCAGAACACAGGGTCTCGACGAGCAGTACTTC
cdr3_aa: CASSRTQGLDEQYF

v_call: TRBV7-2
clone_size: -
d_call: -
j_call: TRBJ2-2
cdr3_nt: TGTGCCAGCAGCTTAAGAGGGAGCCGGGGCGGGGAGCTGTTTTTT
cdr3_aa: CASSLRGSRGGELFF

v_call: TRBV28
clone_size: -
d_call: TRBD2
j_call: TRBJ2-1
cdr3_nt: TGTGCCAGCGGCTCCGGGACTAGCGGGAGCAATGAGCAGTTCTTC
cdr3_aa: CASGSGTSGSNEQFF

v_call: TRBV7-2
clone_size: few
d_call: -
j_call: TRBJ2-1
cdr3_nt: TGTGCCAGCAGCTTTGACTCCGGTGGGCAGTTCTTC
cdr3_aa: CASSFDSGGQFF

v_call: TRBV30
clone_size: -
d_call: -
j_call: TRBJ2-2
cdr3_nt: TGTGCCTGGAGTGTCCTCACCGGGGAGCTGTTTTTT
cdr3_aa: CAWSVLTGELFF

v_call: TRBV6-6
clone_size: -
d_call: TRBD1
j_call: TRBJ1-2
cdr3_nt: TGTGCCAGCCTTCCAGCCACAGGGGGAATATTCTATGGCTACACCTTC
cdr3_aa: CASLPATGGIFYGYTF

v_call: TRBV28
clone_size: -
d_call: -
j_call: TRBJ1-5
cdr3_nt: TGTGCCAGCAGTTTAGTGGACAGTAATCAGCCCCAGCATTTT
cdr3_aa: CASSLVDSNQPQHF

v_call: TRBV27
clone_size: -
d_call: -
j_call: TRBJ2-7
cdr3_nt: TGTGCCAGCAGTTACGACAAATCCTACGAGCAGTACTTC
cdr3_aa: CASSYDKSYEQYF

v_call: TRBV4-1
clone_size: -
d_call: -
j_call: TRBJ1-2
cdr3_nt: TGCGCCAGCAGCCAAGGCGGAGTCTACTATGGCTACACCTTC
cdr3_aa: CASSQGGVYYGYTF

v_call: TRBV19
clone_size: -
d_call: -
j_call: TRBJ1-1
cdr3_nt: TGTGCCAGTACCACCGTAACAGTGAACACTGAAGCTTTCTTT
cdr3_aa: CASTTVTVNTEAFF

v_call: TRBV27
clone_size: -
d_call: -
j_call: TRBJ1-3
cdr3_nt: TGTGCCAGCAGTTTGGTCGGGGACCACAGGGTCTCTGGAAACACCATATATTTT
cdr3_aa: CASSLVGDHRVSGNTIYF

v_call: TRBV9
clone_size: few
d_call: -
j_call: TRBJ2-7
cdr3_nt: TGTGCCAGCAGCGTAGGGGGGGAAGTCTACGAGCAGTACTTC
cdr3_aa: CASSVGGEVYEQYF

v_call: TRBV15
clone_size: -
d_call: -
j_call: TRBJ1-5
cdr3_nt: TGTGCCACCAGCGGACTGGACTGGGGGGGCAATCAGCCCCAGCATTTT
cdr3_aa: CATSGLDWGGNQPQHF

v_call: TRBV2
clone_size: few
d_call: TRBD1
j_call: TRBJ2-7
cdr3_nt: TGTGCCAGCACCTCACAGGGGGCTTTCTACGAGCAGTACTTC
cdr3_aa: CASTSQGAFYEQYF

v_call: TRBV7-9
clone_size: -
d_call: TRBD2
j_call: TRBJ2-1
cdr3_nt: TGTGCCAGCAGCCGAAGTACTAGCGGCGTATCCTACAATGAGCAGTTCTTC
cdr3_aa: CASSRSTSGVSYNEQFF

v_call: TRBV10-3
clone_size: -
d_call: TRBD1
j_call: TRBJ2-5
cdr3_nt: TGTGCCATCAGTGATTTGGGACAGGGGGCGCGGGCGAAGACCCAGTACTTC
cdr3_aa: CAISDLGQGARAKTQYF

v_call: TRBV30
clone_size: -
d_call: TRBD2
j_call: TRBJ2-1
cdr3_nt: TGTGCCTGGAGTAGCGGGACCTACAATGAGCAGTTCTTC
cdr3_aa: CAWSSGTYNEQFF